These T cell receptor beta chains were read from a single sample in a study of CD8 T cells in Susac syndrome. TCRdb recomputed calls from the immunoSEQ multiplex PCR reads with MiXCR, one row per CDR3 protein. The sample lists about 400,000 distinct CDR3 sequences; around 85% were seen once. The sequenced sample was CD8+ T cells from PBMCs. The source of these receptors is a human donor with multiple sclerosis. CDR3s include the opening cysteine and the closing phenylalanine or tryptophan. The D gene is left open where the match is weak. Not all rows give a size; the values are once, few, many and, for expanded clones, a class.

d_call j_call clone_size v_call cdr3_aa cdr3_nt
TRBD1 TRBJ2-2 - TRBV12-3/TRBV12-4 CASSHRDRATGELFF TGTGCCAGCAGTCACCGGGACAGGGCCACCGGGGAGCTGTTTTTT
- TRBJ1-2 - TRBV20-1 CSARDRAENYGYTF TGCAGTGCTAGAGATCGGGCAGAGAACTATGGCTACACCTTC
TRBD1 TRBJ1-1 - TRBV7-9 CASSFGTERTEAFF TGTGCCAGCAGCTTTGGGACAGAGAGGACTGAAGCTTTCTTT
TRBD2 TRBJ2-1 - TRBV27 CASSSPGLAGGKDPYNEQFF TGTGCCAGCAGTTCCCCGGGACTAGCGGGAGGGAAGGACCCATACAATGAGCAGTTCTTC
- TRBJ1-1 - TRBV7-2 CASSLGILLTEAFF TGTGCCAGCAGCTTAGGAATTTTACTCACTGAAGCTTTCTTT
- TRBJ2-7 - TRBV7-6 CASSLTESVGPDEQYF TGTGCCAGCAGCTTAACTGAATCGGTGGGCCCCGACGAGCAGTACTTC
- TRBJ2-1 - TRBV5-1 CASSFQLGSYNEQFF TGCGCCAGCAGCTTTCAACTAGGCTCCTACAATGAGCAGTTCTTC
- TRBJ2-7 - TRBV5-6 CASSSTQEQYF TGTGCCAGCAGCTCGACGCAAGAGCAGTACTTC
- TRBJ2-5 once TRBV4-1 CASSQGYRQETQYF TGCGCCAGCAGCCAAGGGTATCGACAAGAGACCCAGTACTTC
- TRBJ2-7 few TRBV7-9 CASGFRGPYEQYF TGTGCCAGCGGGTTCAGGGGTCCCTACGAGCAGTACTTC
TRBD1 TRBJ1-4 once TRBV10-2 CASSVVAGGFEKLFF TGCGCCAGCAGTGTTGTGGCAGGGGGTTTTGAAAAACTGTTTTTT
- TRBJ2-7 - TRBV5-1 CASSRHDGAYEQYF TGCGCCAGCAGCCGGCACGACGGAGCCTACGAGCAGTACTTC
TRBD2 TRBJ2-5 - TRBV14 CASSPLAEETQYF TGTGCCAGCAGCCCGCTAGCGGAAGAGACCCAGTACTTC
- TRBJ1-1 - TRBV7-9 CASSLGPAGRVNTEAFF TGTGCCAGCAGCTTAGGTCCGGCAGGTCGCGTGAACACTGAAGCTTTCTTT
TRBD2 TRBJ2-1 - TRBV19 CASSIGGGEYNEQFF TGTGCCAGTAGTATTGGCGGGGGAGAATACAATGAGCAGTTCTTC
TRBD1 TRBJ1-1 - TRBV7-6 CASSPITGGTEAFF TGTGCCAGCAGCCCAATCACAGGGGGCACTGAAGCTTTCTTT
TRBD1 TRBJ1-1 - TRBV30 CAWSPGQGWTEAFF TGTGCCTGGAGCCCGGGACAGGGTTGGACTGAAGCTTTCTTT
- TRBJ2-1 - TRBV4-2 CASSQEGFQFF TGTGCCAGCAGCCAAGAGGGGTTTCAGTTCTTC
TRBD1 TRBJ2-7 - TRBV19 CASSTTGTGFNEQYF TGTGCCAGTAGTACAACCGGGACAGGGTTTAACGAGCAGTACTTC
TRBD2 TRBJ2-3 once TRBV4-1 CASSRPGLADTDTQYF TGCGCCAGCAGCCGGCCGGGACTAGCGGACACAGATACGCAGTATTTT
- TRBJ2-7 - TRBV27 CASSGGGPGYEQYF TGTGCCAGCAGTGGCGGCGGTCCCGGCTACGAGCAGTACTTC
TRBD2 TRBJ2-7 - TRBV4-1 CASSQGLAGENTYEQYF TGCGCCAGCAGCCAAGGACTAGCGGGGGAAAACACCTACGAGCAGTACTTC
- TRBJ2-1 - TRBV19 CASGDRTTYNEQFF TGTGCCAGTGGTGACAGGACTACCTACAATGAGCAGTTCTTC
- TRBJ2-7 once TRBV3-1 CASSQRPGVSSYEQYF TGTGCCAGCAGCCAACGGCCCGGGGTTTCCTCCTACGAGCAGTACTTC
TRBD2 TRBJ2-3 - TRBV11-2 CASSPGLAGLRDTQYF TGTGCCAGCAGCCCAGGACTAGCGGGTTTACGAGATACGCAGTATTTT
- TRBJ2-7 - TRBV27 CASSLTIEYEQYF TGTGCCAGCAGTTTGACAATCGAATACGAGCAGTACTTC
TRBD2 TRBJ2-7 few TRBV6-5 CASSYPGKGGAYEQYF TGTGCCAGCAGTTACCCGGGAAAGGGAGGGGCATACGAGCAGTACTTC
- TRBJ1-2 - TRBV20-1 CSGETSEGYGYTF TGCAGTGGAGAGACCTCCGAGGGCTATGGCTACACCTTC
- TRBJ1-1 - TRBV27 CASYTATEAFF TGTGCCAGCTACACAGCCACTGAAGCTTTCTTT
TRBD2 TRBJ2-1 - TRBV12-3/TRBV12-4 CASSGTSGRTDEQFF TGTGCCAGCAGTGGGACTAGCGGGAGGACAGATGAGCAGTTCTTC
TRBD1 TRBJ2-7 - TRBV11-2 CASMGTGGEIYEQYF TGTGCCAGCATGGGGACAGGGGGAGAAATCTACGAGCAGTACTTC
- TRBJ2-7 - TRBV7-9 CASSLETDPTYEQYF TGTGCCAGCAGCTTAGAGACAGATCCGACCTACGAGCAGTACTTC
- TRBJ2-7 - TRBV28 CASSLFGGLHEQYF TGTGCCAGCAGTTTATTCGGGGGGCTGCACGAGCAGTACTTC